The rows below give T cell receptor beta chains drawn from one sample of a study of blood T cell repertoires in COVID-19. Sequenced by immunoSEQ multiplex PCR; TCRdb stores in-frame clones only, minus some. The data contain 150,000 to 200,000 clones, about 88% of them singletons. Sequenced input: peripheral blood. Receptors were obtained from a man aged 35 to 55 with acute or convalescent COVID-19. CDR3s include the opening cysteine and the closing phenylalanine or tryptophan. Fields, in order: V gene, J gene, CDR3 length, CDR3 protein.

TRBV2,TRBJ1-1,14,CASSPDGPNTEAFF
TRBV10-3,TRBJ2-3,15,CAISESRQGTDTQYF
TRBV6-5,TRBJ1-2,12,CASRHPDYGYTF
TRBV19,TRBJ2-1,14,CASSRGTRGNEQFF
TRBV5-5,TRBJ1-1,13,CASSSNTGTEAFF
TRBV2,TRBJ2-1,15,CASSLSGTSDDEQFF
TRBV7-2,TRBJ2-1,13,CASSSSGGNEQFF
TRBV28,TRBJ2-5,14,CASSISGAGETQYF
TRBV15,TRBJ1-4,16,CATSRGVQGINEKLFF
TRBV2,TRBJ2-5,13,CASSVDLQETQYF
TRBV19,TRBJ2-1,16,CASSTRGLAGGNEQFF
TRBV3-1/TRBV3-2,TRBJ2-2,14,CASSQERGTGELFF
TRBV4-2,TRBJ2-5,14,CASSRLGTQETQYF
TRBV3-1/TRBV3-2,TRBJ2-7,15,CASSPWGRGVYEQYF
TRBV11-2,TRBJ2-7,14,CASSLAVGAGEQYF
TRBV28,TRBJ2-1,12,CASSLSGNEQFF
TRBV11-2,TRBJ1-5,16,CASSLGGGGTGQPQHF
TRBV7-9,TRBJ1-1,16,CASSLVAGQGTTEAFF
TRBV5-6,TRBJ2-2,16,CASSLRTSGGTGELFF
TRBV7-9,TRBJ1-1,13,CASSLTVNTEAFF
TRBV6-5,TRBJ2-7,14,CASSLRDRGYEQYF
TRBV12-3/TRBV12-4,TRBJ2-1,11,CASRLDNEQFF
TRBV5-6,TRBJ1-1,12,CASSFSRAVAFF
TRBV28,TRBJ1-2,12,CASSADRHGYTF
TRBV7-2,TRBJ2-5,16,CASSVGVGGAGETQYF
TRBV28,TRBJ1-5,14,CASRTGLGNQPQHF
TRBV6-5,TRBJ2-1,12,CASSLSGNEQFF
TRBV29-1,TRBJ1-2,15,CSVEGQMEGNYGYTF
TRBV30,TRBJ1-1,14,CAWSFRGVSTEAFF
TRBV5-1,TRBJ1-1,16,CASSFSRQGGDTEAFF
TRBV7-2,TRBJ2-3,15,CASSPGLGRVDTQYF
TRBV19,TRBJ2-2,16,CASSIEAATRTGELFF
TRBV7-9,TRBJ1-1,13,CASSSGRVTEAFF
TRBV5-4,TRBJ2-2,16,CASSSSGGALTGELFF
TRBV19,TRBJ2-1,12,CASSRVADEQFF
TRBV30,TRBJ1-1,16,CAWSLGGGRGITEAFF
TRBV19,TRBJ2-3,14,CASRASGGTDTQYF
TRBV19,TRBJ2-5,16,CASSFGVAGGGETQYF
TRBV7-9,TRBJ1-1,14,CASSSGQKNTEAFF
TRBV10-3,TRBJ2-5,17,CAISVGQGSVLFGPQYF
TRBV10-3,TRBJ2-7,16,CAISELKAGRADEQYF
TRBV7-3,TRBJ2-2,15,CASSRSGTSAGELFF